This T cell receptor (beta chain) was captured in a study of blood T cell repertoires in COVID-19. Study at large: The United States, Italy and Spain were the sources of the acute and convalescent COVID-19 samples.

This clone has a handful of counts. As handled by the study authors: Estimation of nucleated cell counts relied on the amplification of reference gene primers. The data were produced by immunoSEQ multiplex PCR, yet TCRdb's version contains in-frame clones alone and is incomplete. V, J and clone size reflect that table, while D and trimming were determined from the DNA. The repertoire holds over 140,000 clones, with roughly 73% as singletons. Trimming shortened V by 0 bases and J by 6 bases, and 7 bases separated the two germline ends. Germline CDR1 reads SGHRS; CDR2 reads YFSETQ. This CDR3 is 12 amino acids long.

This receptor was obtained from a woman aged 45-65 years with active or convalescent COVID-19. Sequenced input: peripheral blood. The rearrangement joins TRBV5-1 to TRBJ2-7; D is unresolved. The CDR3: CASSLVGSEQYF. DNA of the CDR3: TGCGCCAGCAGCTTGGTGGGCAGCGAGCAGTACTTC. Using reference TRBV5-1 and TRBJ2-7 for the parts outside the CDR3, the full variable domain is KAGVTQTPRYLIKTRGQQVTLSCSPISGHRSVSWYQQTPGQGLQFLFEYFSETQRNKGNFPGRFSGRQFSNSRSEMNVSTLELGDSALYLCASSLVGSEQYFGPGTRLTVT.